Included here is one TCR beta chain sequence, with context. Its antigen remains unidentified. There are no base qualities to consult, and no much larger clone falls within one base. Library construction relied on the immunoSEQ multiplex PCR assay. A mixture of 60 forward primers for TCR Vbeta segments and 13 reverse primers for TCR Jbeta segments was used in the multiplex PCR. The CDR3 region of rearranged TCR beta genes was amplified from genomic DNA by a multiplex PCR assay. The amplified TCR beta libraries were sequenced on the Illumina HiSeq System as 87-base-pair reads. From the authors' description of their analysis: A later analysis counted approximately 84 million unique TCR beta chains across the 666 repertoires, and some 12 million of these chains were shared by at least two donors. Raw reads were error-corrected and collapsed into unique sequences by a nearest-neighbor algorithm in which closely related sequences were merged to remove PCR and sequencing errors. To assign V, D and J gene segments, CDR3 sequences were aligned to IMGT reference sequences. For a sequence to be retained, at least a six-nucleotide match to both a V gene segment and a J gene segment was required. A rearrangement counted as productive if the CDR3 had no stop codons and remained in frame with V and J, and every other rearrangement counted as non-productive. Following IMGT convention, CDR3 was defined as the stretch from the second conserved V-encoded cysteine up to the conserved J-encoded phenylalanine. Sequences without an unambiguous match to a single V gene segment were excluded from the earlier analysis of about 600 of the donors. In an earlier analysis of 587 of the donors, V segments were called functional above 56.7% productive rearrangements and were called segregating when the between-donor standard deviation exceeded 5%. A statistical classification framework was developed to diagnose cytomegalovirus status using the catalog of TCR beta chain sequences. V and J gene assignment, in a later analysis, came from comparing TCR nucleotide sequences with IMGT/GENE-DB human TR gene sequences. In a later analysis, CDR3 sequences and most-parsimonious VDJ recombination scenarios were assigned using the TCRdist pipeline. In a later analysis, each TCR beta chain was defined by its CDR3 amino acid sequence together with its V-gene family, and reads lacking a unique V-gene family were excluded. As a way to deal with suspected cross-contamination and a sequencing artifact, a later analysis dropped approximately 590 nucleotide sequences that were highly shared and had low generation probability. For each public chain, a later analysis derived a clonal expansion index from normalized ranks of inferred template counts within each repertoire. In a later analysis, generation probabilities were computed with a VDJ recombination model fitted to out-of-frame rearrangements, and the resulting probabilities were checked against IGoR. A later analysis scored TCR-TCR, TCR-HLA and TCR-CMV co-occurrence with hypergeometric tests, applying a repertoire-size bias correction to TCR pairs. To estimate false discovery rates, a later analysis permuted the HLA or CMV assignments 20 times. In a later analysis, co-occurring TCRs were grouped with DBSCAN, and TCRdist sequence similarity was added when clustering was performed within HLA-allele-positive subsets. Co-occurrence clustering excluded repertoires with fewer than 30,000 or more than 120,000 public chains, plus five with anomalous nucleotide sharing. TCRdb mirrors the immuneACCESS table, restricted to in-frame sequences. Some clones are absent from its copies; in checked studies, under half trace to an unresolved V gene, and the reason for the others is unknown. V and J calls plus clone size are reproduced from that table; the DNA served to infer D and trimming. The sample table records under 200,000 clones; more than 65% of these occur just once. The ten largest clones capture over 1.5% of the sample.

From the cysteine through the phenylalanine, the CDR3 covers 15 amino acids. Only the CDR3 portion is preserved as DNA: 45 bases, with reading frame beginning at the first base. The germline V gene gives CDR1 as MNHNS and CDR2 as SASEGT. V ends up 7 bases short and J 4 bases short, with an unmatched junction base count of 6. The cohort comprised under 700 healthy bone marrow donors. All cohort members were sampled while nominally healthy, although unrecorded immune exposures were likely present. The donor was CMV seronegative and belonged to the group of 352 seronegative cohort members. Every donor gave a peripheral blood sample, and the peripheral blood mononuclear cells from that sample were used for TCR beta sequencing. The Qiagen DNeasy Blood Extraction Kit was used to extract genomic DNA from the blood cell samples. This sample is part of a study of cytomegalovirus exposure and HLA in healthy donors (dated by TCRdb to 2016 to 2017). A note on the overall study: According to an earlier analysis of 587 of the donors, 150 million to 200 million T cells yielded 117 million unique TCR beta sequences and about 280 Gb of sequence data. About 300 gigabases of sequencing data and around 87 million unique TCR sequences were included in an early release covering 550 to 800 HLA-typed donors. Of the roughly 410 genotyped donors, 75% to 85% were placed in the genetic ancestry cluster associated with self-reported Caucasian donors. The aim of the study was to test whether cataloging public T cell receptors could identify signatures of past pathogen exposure. The study used immunosequencing to profile the T cell repertoires of under 700 subjects and linked those repertoires to cytomegalovirus serostatus. Besides the first cohort of 666 subjects, a separate validation cohort made up of 120 different subjects was used. To predict cytomegalovirus infection status, the study brought together high-throughput TCR immunosequencing, statistical association of individual TCRs with disease status, and machine learning. In a later analysis, previously published TCR beta repertoires from 600 to 850 donors were re-analyzed and high-resolution HLA genotyping was added so that TCR occurrence patterns could be studied. The later analysis used no new phenotypic data to find candidate immune exposures, relying instead on TCR beta sequences and their occurrence across donors. In an earlier analysis of 587 of the donors, high-throughput TCR beta sequencing was used to judge whether each TCR beta V gene segment behaved as functional or pseudogenic. Donor age, sex, ethnicity and CMV serostatus were collected together with the repertoire data. Genome-wide SNP genotypes for about 60% of the roughly 700 donors were used in a later genetic analysis, which treated that subset as a discovery cohort. Every repertoire in the discovery cohort had been generated on one and the same sequencing platform. HLA typing covered class I and class II loci at four-digit resolution. Typing coverage varied by locus: roughly 629-630 donors for A, B, C, DRB1 and DQB1; around 560 for DQA1; over 600 for DPA1; some 470 for DPB1. About 5 DR-DQ haplotypes were handled as single units for association and clustering, since linkage in the cohort was strong. Among some 400 genotyped donors of the cohort, an average of approximately 220,000 unique TCR beta nucleotide sequences was sequenced per donor, of which roughly 18% were non-productive. The paper's findings and limits, for the study overall: HLA typing was unavailable for some donors at each locus, so association tests used only the typed subset. In an earlier analysis of 587 of the donors, most TCR beta V segments appeared in productive rearrangements about 90% or about 30% of the time, broadly matching IMGT annotations. The 87-base-pair reads could not distinguish some IMGT-functional V segments, including TRBV6-2 and TRBV6-3, so those segments were excluded. A further reported finding was that TCR beta sequences accurately predicted the HLA-A and HLA-B alleles for most subjects in the first cohort. Several of the top co-occurrence clusters appeared to be linked to parvovirus B19, influenza, CMV and Epstein-Barr virus, according to a later analysis. About 15 rarely observed V segments, including chromosome 9 orphons, were excluded from the earlier analysis of several hundred of the donors because counts were too low. When HLA alleles, especially DR and DQ, strongly co-occurred, TCR associations were difficult to assign to individual alleles. In a later analysis, most CMV-associated TCR beta chains were found to appear HLA-restricted, with HLA associations seemingly driven largely by CMV exposure. In a later genetic analysis, a missense DCLRE1C variant was associated with V-gene and J-gene trimming of TCR beta chains, and the association was replicated in an independent cohort. In a later analysis, TCR association rates were found to vary across HLA loci, with the most associated TCRs seen for DRB1 alleles and the fewest for HLA-C alleles. In a later analysis, 15,000 to 20,000 TCR beta sequences were associated with specific HLA alleles at a false discovery rate of 0.05. In both the original and validation cohorts, the classifier was reported to diagnose cytomegalovirus status with high specificity and sensitivity. A group of highly shared sequence variants was considered likely to be a technical artifact of the sequencing pipeline. It was suggested by the authors that the approach could potentially be generalized to other disease states and immunological phenotypes. Most TCR sequences were observed very rarely across donors, whereas some public TCRs were present in many individuals. Presence/absence analyses assumed roughly uniform sequencing depth across donors, an assumption that may not hold. In a later analysis, HLA-associated TCR beta chains showed more clonal expansion and lower generation probabilities than non-associated chains that were equally common. In this cohort, only TCR beta chains were sequenced, and detectable features were limited by the absence of alpha or paired-chain data. In the study, some 180 TCR beta chains were listed as associated with cytomegalovirus. A later genetic analysis reported fewer N-insertions in productive TCRs among donors in an Asian-associated ancestry cluster than the approximately 670-donor mean. Three of the identified cytomegalovirus-associated TCR beta chains were confirmed in vitro to be specific for cytomegalovirus antigens. For the cohort, immune exposure information was limited to CMV serostatus. Linkage disequilibrium might explain the correlated functional status among segregating V segments, but an unknown experimental factor could not be ruled out.

The chain was built from TRBV6-1 and TRBJ2-1; the central 11 bases match TRBD2. The receptor was derived from a woman in her 30s in good health and CMV-seronegative. The sample taken for sequencing was PBMCs. Read as DNA, the sequence is TGTGCCAGCAACGTAGCGGGGGGGGCTTACAATGAGCAGTTCTTC. Its protein is CASNVAGGAYNEQFF.